These 11 T cell receptor beta chains came from one sample sequenced in a study of blood T cell repertoires in COVID-19. Clones were sequenced by immunoSEQ multiplex PCR, and TCRdb holds only the in-frame ones, with some missing. Among over 600,000 clones listed, about 87% were seen once. The specimen sequenced was peripheral blood. The receptors come from a woman under 30 with acute or convalescent COVID-19.

The chain uses TRBV29-1 and TRBJ1-2; perhaps TRBD1 as D (6 bases). V lost 4 bases to trimming and J lost 7 bases, with 10 bases between them. Germline assignment: CDR1 SQVTM and CDR2 ANQGSEA. CDR3 length equals 11 residues. The DNA of the CDR3 is TGCAGCGTTGGGGGACAAGGTGGCTACACCTTC. Translating it yields CSVGGQGGYTF. Full variable domain (missing parts from reference TRBV29-1 and TRBJ1-2): SAVISQKPSRDICQRGTSLTIQCQVDSQVTMMFWYRQQPGQSLTLIATANQGSEATYESGFVIDKFPISRPNLTFSTLTVSNMSPEDSSIYLCSVGGQGGYTFGSGTRLTVV.

This clone appeared once. The chain joins TRBV19 to TRBJ1-3; D not certain. Trimming removed 3 bases at V and 4 bases at J, with 7 bases between. Germline V gene lookup returns CDR1 LNHDA and CDR2 SQIVND (reference sequence). This CDR3 region has 13 residues. The CDR3 region is CASSITAGNTIYF. The CDR3 bases are TGTGCCAGTAGTATCACCGCGGGAAACACCATATATTTT.

J is TRBJ1-2 and V is TRBV30; 9 positions agree with TRBD1. J gave up 5 bases and V 4 bases, and 8 bases lay outside the gene matches. The germline V gene encodes CDR1 GTSNPN and CDR2 SVGIG (reference sequence). There are 14 residues in the CDR3. The CDR3 sequence is CAWNPPGQGYGYTF. DNA for the CDR3: TGTGCCTGGAACCCTCCGGGACAGGGATATGGCTACACCTTC.

V is TRBV14 and J is TRBJ1-1; D unclear. The V end was cut by 4 bases, the J end by 0 bases, with 6 bases between. Germline lookup yields CDR1 SGHDN and CDR2 FVKESK. The CDR3 is made up of 13 amino acids. The CDR3 DNA reads as TGTGCCAGCAGCCTGAGTCTGAACACTGAAGCTTTCTTT. It is translated as CASSLSLNTEAFF.

This clone was observed once. V and J are TRBV13 and TRBJ2-7; 8 bases are shared with TRBD1. CDR1 PRHDT and CDR2 FYEKMQ come from the germline V gene (reference sequence). Trimming cost V 6 bases and J 4 bases; bases outside gene matches: 8. The CDR3 length is 14 residues. The CDR3 loop is CASSIRDRRYEQYF. The CDR3 coding sequence is TGTGCCAGCAGTATCCGGGACAGGCGGTACGAGCAGTACTTC.

Only one count was recorded for this clone. The chain is built from TRBV9 and TRBJ2-1; TRBD1 might be the D (6 bases). This CDR3 comprises 14 residues. Between the trimmed V and J ends, which lost 4 bases and 6 bases, there was a span of 14 bases. Germline values: CDR1 SGDLS, CDR2 YYNGEE. The DNA for the CDR3 is TGTGCCAGCAGCCGGGACACCCGAGGCAATGAGCAGTTCTTC. It is translated as CASSRDTRGNEQFF.

The chain employs TRBV7-9 and TRBJ1-6; TRBD1 is a possible D gene (5 bases). The CDR3 sequence is 15 residues long. V was cut by 1 base and J by 7 bases, with 11 bases left in between. The germline V gene encodes CDR1 SEHNR and CDR2 FQNEAQ (reference sequence). The CDR3 DNA follows: TGTGCCAGCAGCTTAGTGGCCAGGGCAAATTCACCCCTCCACTTT. Protein: CASSLVARANSPLHF.

The chain links TRBV5-1 to TRBJ2-7; 12 bases fit TRBD2. From germline, CDR1 is SGHRS and CDR2 YFSETQ. The trim removed 4 bases at V and 6 bases at J, leaving 11 bases unmatched. The CDR3 length is 16 residues. For the CDR3, the DNA is TGCGCCAGCAGCCCCTACCTAGCGGGGGGGCGAGGCGAGCAGTACTTC. Translating gives CASSPYLAGGRGEQYF.

This clone has a handful of counts. The genes are TRBV2 and TRBJ1-6, with 8 bases lining up with TRBD1. V lost 6 bases, J lost 7 bases, and 5 bases stayed unmatched. Germline CDR1 reads SNHLY; CDR2 reads FYNNEI. This CDR3 is 14 amino acids long. The chain's CDR3 is CASRQDRVNSPLHF. The CDR3 nucleotides are TGTGCCAGCAGACAGGACAGGGTAAATTCACCCCTCCACTTT.

V is TRBV4-3 and J is TRBJ1-2; weak D call: TRBD1 (5 bases). The CDR3 runs 15 residues. V lost 0 bases to trimming and J lost 6 bases, with 14 bases between them. The germline V gene encodes CDR1 LGHNA and CDR2 YSLEER. Written as DNA, the CDR3 is TGCGCCAGCAGCCAAGATCCCAGGGCTTTGGATGGCTACACCTTC. Translating gives CASSQDPRALDGYTF.

The genes are TRBV21-1 and TRBJ1-3; the D segment call TRBD1 is taken from the table without a DNA check. TRBV21-1 is deemed a pseudogene. The CDR3 length is 14 residues. The CDR3 protein is CASRDSLPGNTIYF. CDR3 in DNA: TGTGCCAGCAGGGACAGTCTACCAGGAAACACCATATATTTT.